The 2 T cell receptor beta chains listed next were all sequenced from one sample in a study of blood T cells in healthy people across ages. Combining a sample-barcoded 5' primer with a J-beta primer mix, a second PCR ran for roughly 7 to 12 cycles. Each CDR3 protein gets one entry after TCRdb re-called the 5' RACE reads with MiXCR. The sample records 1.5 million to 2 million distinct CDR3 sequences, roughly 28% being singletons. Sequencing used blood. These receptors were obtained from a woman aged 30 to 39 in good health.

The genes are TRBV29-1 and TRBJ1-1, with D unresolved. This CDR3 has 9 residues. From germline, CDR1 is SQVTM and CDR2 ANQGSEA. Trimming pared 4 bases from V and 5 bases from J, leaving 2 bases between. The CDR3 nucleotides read TGCAGCGTTGGGACTGAAGCTTTCTTT. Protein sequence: CSVGTEAFF.

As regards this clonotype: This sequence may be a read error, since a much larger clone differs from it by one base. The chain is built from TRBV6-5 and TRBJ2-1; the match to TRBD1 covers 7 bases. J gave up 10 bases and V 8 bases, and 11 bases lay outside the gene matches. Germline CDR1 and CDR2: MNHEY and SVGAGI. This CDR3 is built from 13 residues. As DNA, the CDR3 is TGTGCCAGCGGCAGACAGGGTTACGACGAGCAGTTCTTC. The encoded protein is CASGRQGYDEQFF.